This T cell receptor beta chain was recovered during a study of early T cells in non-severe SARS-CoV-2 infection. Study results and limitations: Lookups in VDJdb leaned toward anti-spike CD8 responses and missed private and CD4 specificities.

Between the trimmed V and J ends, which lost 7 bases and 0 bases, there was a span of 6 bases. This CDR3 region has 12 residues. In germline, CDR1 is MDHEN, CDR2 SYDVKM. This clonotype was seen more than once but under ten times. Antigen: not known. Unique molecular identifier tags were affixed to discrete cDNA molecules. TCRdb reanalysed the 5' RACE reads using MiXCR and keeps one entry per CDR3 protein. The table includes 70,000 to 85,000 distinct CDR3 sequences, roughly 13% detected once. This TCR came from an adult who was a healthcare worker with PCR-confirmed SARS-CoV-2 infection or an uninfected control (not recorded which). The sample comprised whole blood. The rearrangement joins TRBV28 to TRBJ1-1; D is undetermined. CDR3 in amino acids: CASTQLNTEAFF. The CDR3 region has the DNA TGTGCCAGCACCCAGCTGAACACTGAAGCTTTCTTT. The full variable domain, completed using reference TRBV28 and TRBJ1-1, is DVKVTQSSRYLVKRTGEKVFLECVQDMDHENMFWYRQDPGLGLRLIYFSYDVKMKEKGDIPEGYSVSREKKERFSLILESASTNQTSMYLCASTQLNTEAFFGQGTRLTVV.